This T cell receptor beta chain comes out of a study of T cell repertoires in cytomegalovirus infection. The wider study: Signatures in public TCR beta sequences pointed to both CMV infection and matching HLA type.

This clonotype was counted a few times. Its target is not known. Study results and caveats: Frequencies of public TCR beta families were cumulated, and this identified carriers of CMV plus the relevant HLA. HLA-C-restricted CMV clonotypes gave the most frequent clonotype in two of eight donors.

MiXCR, run by TCRdb on the reads, gives a single entry per CDR3 protein. Of about 150,000 distinct CDR3 sequences detected, 15% to 20% appear once; the ten largest clones hold over 15%. The receptor was derived from a human donor in good health (CMV status not recorded). Some clones in this sample may be carry-over from other donors' samples. Sequencing was done on a sample of CD8+ T cells from PBMCs.

DNA of the CDR3: TGCGCCAGCAGCCAAGTCGGGCGGGAGAACACCGGGGAGCTGTTTTTT. It translates to CASSQVGRENTGELFF. The gene calls are TRBV4-1 and TRBJ2-2; D is possibly TRBD2 (6 bases). This CDR3 has 16 residues. Germline V gene sequence: CDR1 MGHRA, CDR2 YSYEKL. Trimming removed 1 base at V and 1 base at J, with 10 bases between.